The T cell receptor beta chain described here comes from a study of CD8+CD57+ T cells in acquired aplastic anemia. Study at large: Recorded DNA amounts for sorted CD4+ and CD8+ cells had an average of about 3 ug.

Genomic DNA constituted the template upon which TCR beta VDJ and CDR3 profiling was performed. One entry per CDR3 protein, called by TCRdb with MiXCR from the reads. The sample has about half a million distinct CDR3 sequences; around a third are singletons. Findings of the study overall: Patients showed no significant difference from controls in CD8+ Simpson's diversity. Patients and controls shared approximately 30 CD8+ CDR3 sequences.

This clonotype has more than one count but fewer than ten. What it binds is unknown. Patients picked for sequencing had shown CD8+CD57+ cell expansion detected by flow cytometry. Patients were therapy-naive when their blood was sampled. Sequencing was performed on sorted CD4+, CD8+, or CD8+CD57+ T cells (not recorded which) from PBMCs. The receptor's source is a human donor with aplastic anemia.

CDR3 loop: CASTPGTNEKLFF. DNA for the CDR3: TGTGCCAGCACCCCGGGAACTAATGAAAAACTGTTTTTT. The chain joins TRBV6-1 to TRBJ1-4; D unresolved. The ends were cut back, 7 bases at V and 1 base at J, with 7 bases in the middle. This CDR3 contains 13 residues. Germline lookup yields CDR1 MNHNS and CDR2 SASEGT.